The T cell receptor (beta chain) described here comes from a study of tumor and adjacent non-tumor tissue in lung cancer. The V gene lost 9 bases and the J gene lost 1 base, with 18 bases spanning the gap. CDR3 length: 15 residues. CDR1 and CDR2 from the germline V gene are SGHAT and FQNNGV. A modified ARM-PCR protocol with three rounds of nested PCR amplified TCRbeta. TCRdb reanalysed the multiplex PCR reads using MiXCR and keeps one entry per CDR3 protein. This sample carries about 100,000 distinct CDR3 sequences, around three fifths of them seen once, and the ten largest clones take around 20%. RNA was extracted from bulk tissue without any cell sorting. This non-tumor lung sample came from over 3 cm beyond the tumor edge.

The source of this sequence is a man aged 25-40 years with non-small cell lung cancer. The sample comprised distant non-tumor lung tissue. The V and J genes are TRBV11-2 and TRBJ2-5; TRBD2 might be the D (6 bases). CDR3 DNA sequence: TGTGCCAGTAGCCCGGTCGCGGGACCCCAAGAGACCCAGTACTTC. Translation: CASSPVAGPQETQYF.